In its sample, the clone carrying this TCR beta chain was seen a few times. Its target is unknown. The CDR3 covers 13 residues. J gave up 2 bases and V 6 bases, and 2 bases lay outside the gene matches. Germline V lookup: CDR1 SQVTM, CDR2 ANQGSEA. This sample is part of a study of beta chain features in type 1 diabetes. The study, taken as a whole, reports: TCRB CDR3 length was moderately but significantly reduced in all four CD4+ subsets of Type 1 diabetes patients.

Investigators reverse transcribed all isolated RNA, so they sequenced expressed TCRB transcripts. Sequencing used immunoSEQ multiplex PCR; TCRdb keeps in-frame clones, though not all of them. The profile shows hundreds of thousands of clones, roughly an eighth of them singletons. This clonotype originated in a young man with type 1 diabetes. Sequencing was performed on naive CD4+ T cells from blood. The V call is TRBV29-1, the J call TRBJ1-4, with 8 nucleotides matching TRBD1. The chain's CDR3 is CSVRTGTNEKLFF. The CDR3 DNA sequence: TGCAGCGTCCGGACAGGGACTAATGAAAAACTGTTTTTT.